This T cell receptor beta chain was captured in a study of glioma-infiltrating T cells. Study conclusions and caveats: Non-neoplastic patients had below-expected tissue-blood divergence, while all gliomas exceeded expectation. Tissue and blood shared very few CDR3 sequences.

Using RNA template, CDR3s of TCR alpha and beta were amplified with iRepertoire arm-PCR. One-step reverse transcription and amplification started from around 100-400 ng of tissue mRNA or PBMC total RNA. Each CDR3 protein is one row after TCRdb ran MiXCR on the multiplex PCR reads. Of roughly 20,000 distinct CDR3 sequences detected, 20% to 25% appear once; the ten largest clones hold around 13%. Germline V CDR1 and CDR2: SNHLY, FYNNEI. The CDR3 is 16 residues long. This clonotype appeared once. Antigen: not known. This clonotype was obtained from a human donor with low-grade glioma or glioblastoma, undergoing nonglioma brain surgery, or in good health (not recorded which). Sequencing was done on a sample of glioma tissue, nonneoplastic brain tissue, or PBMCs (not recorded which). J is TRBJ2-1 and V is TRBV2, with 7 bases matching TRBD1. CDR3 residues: CVSKGMTGKGYNEQFF. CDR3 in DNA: TGTGTTAGCAAAGGGATGACAGGGAAAGGGTACAATGAGCAGTTCTTC.